The present T cell receptor beta chain was sequenced within a study of graft-versus-host responses after intestinal transplantation. The CDR3 has 14 amino acids. V trimming: 5 bases; J trimming: 5 bases; junction bases outside the gene matches: 4. Germline V lookup: CDR1 MNHEY, CDR2 SMNVEV (reference sequence). General observations from the study: Allografts from individuals with graft-donor T cell macrochimerism displayed high graft-versus-host to host-versus-graft clonal ratios. Some GvH clones appeared in ileal mucosa or blood before recipient bone marrow.

Method: immunoSEQ multiplex PCR; TCRdb's copy keeps in-frame clones and lacks some. This table has tens of thousands of clones, 90% to 95% appearing once. With respect to this clone: Its antigen is as yet unknown.

Sequenced material: unstimulated CD8+ T cells sorted from spleen or lymph node cells, taken before intestinal transplant. This sequence originates from a human donor who received an intestinal transplant. V is TRBV27 and J is TRBJ1-1, with 11 bases matching TRBD1. The CDR3 DNA sequence: TGTGCCAGCAGTCTGGGGACAGGGGGAACTGAAGCTTTCTTT. It is translated as CASSLGTGGTEAFF.